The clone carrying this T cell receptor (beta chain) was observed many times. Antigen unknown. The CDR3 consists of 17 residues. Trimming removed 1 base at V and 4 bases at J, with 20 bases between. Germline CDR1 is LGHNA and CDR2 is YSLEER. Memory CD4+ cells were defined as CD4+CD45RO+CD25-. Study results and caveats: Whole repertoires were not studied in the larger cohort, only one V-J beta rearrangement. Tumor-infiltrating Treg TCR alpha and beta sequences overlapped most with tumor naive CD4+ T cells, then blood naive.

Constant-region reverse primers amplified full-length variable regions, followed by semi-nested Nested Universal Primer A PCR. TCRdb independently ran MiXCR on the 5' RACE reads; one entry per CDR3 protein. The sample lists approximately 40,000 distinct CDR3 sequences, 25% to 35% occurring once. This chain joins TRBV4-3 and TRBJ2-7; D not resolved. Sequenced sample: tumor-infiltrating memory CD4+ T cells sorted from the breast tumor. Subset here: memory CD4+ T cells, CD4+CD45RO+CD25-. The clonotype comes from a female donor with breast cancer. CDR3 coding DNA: TGCGCCAGCAGCCAAGGTGAAGGGTATGGGGTACCTTACGAGCAGTACTTC. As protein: CASSQGEGYGVPYEQYF.